A selection of T cell receptor beta chains follows, all from one sample in a study of radiation and T cells in renal cell carcinoma. TCRdb keeps only in-frame clones here, not all; method: immunoSEQ multiplex PCR. The profile shows about 140,000 clones, less than 85% of them singletons. The input for sequencing was blood, taken from a patient whose treatment included radiotherapy and nephrectomy. These receptors all stem from a woman in her 50s with renal cell carcinoma. CDR3s include the opening cysteine and the closing phenylalanine or tryptophan. A D gene is named only where the DNA matches it firmly.

d_call,v_call,cdr3_length,j_call,cdr3_aa
NA,TRBV25-1,15,TRBJ2-3,CASSQAMTLGDTQYF
NA,TRBV5-4,14,TRBJ2-2,CASSLSGVVGELFF
NA,TRBV30,14,TRBJ1-6,CAWSHEGNNSPLHF
NA,TRBV9,17,TRBJ2-6,CASSTRVAGFGANVLTF
NA,TRBV14,9,TRBJ2-7,CASSLRQYF
TRBD1,TRBV9,14,TRBJ1-4,CASSMTGGFEKLFF
NA,TRBV11-3,16,TRBJ2-5,CASSSNPRGIRETQYF
NA,TRBV20-1,10,TRBJ2-7,CSANTGPQYF
TRBD1,TRBV4-2,18,TRBJ2-7,CASSQDLDGGDRDYEQYF
TRBD2,TRBV7-9,16,TRBJ2-2,CASSLASGGYTGELFF
NA,TRBV29-1,15,TRBJ2-3,CSVEGGDSSTDTQYF
NA,TRBV21-1,14,TRBJ2-7,CASSPWASPYEQYF
NA,TRBV30,12,TRBJ1-2,CAWSVHNYGYTF
NA,TRBV30,16,TRBJ1-4,CALHTGKLSTNEKLFF
NA,TRBV10-3,15,TRBJ1-5,CAISDRVADDQPQHF
TRBD1,TRBV5-1,14,TRBJ1-1,CASSAGTVNTEAFF
TRBD2,TRBV15,15,TRBJ2-3,CATSGLAGVGDTQYF
NA,TRBV9,16,TRBJ1-3,CASSTDSPFSGNTIYF
TRBD2,TRBV6-6,15,TRBJ2-7,CASSTSSGRSYEQYF
NA,TRBV9,13,TRBJ1-1,CASSVGGYTEAFF
NA,TRBV7-2,15,TRBJ2-7,CASSLVLVAGYEQYF
TRBD2,TRBV9,13,TRBJ2-7,CASSEGTNYEQYF
TRBD2,TRBV7-2,14,TRBJ2-7,CASSRLARDYEQYF
NA,TRBV6-6,15,TRBJ2-3,CASSYGTLYTDTQYF
NA,TRBV15,13,TRBJ1-2,CATSRGWTYGYTF
TRBD1,TRBV5-6,12,TRBJ1-6,CASSFDRATLHF
NA,TRBV7-2,16,TRBJ1-4,CASSFGWEGRGEKLFF
NA,TRBV28,14,TRBJ1-5,CASSTQGGGQPQHF
TRBD2,TRBV6-4,17,TRBJ2-7,CASISGLAGEGLYEQYF
TRBD1,TRBV15,15,TRBJ2-1,CATSSPGQGQREQFF
TRBD1,TRBV6-5,14,TRBJ2-7,CASSSRDRGYEQYF
TRBD1,TRBV25-1,15,TRBJ1-1,CASSDPGQGDTEAFF
NA,TRBV30,13,TRBJ2-5,CAWSVHTQETQYF
TRBD1,TRBV4-3,16,TRBJ2-7,CASSQEGQGGTYEQYF
NA,TRBV5-6,15,TRBJ1-1,CASSSGGGADTEAFF
TRBD1,TRBV7-2,15,TRBJ1-4,CASSLGGQGNEKLFF
NA,TRBV5-6,13,TRBJ1-1,CASSPTVGTEAFF